This is a list of T cell receptor beta chains from one sample in a study of neurological immune-mediated disorders. TCRdb called the 5' RACE reads again in MiXCR, with one record for every CDR3 protein. The repertoire holds 70,000 or so distinct CDR3 sequences, with 4% to 6% as singletons. Sequenced sample: PBMCs. The receptors originated from a woman in her thirties with multiple sclerosis. Both conserved end residues are part of each CDR3. Fields, in order: clone size, V gene, J gene, D gene, CDR3 protein, CDR3 DNA. A D gene is named only where the DNA matches it firmly. Not all rows give a size; the values are once, few, many and, for expanded clones, a class.

many,TRBV5-1,TRBJ1-1,NA,CASSFGNHYLYYTEAFF,TGCGCCAGCAGCTTTGGGAATCACTATCTATATTACACTGAAGCTTTCTTT
many,TRBV12-3/TRBV12-4,TRBJ2-7,NA,CASSFPEYEQYF,TGTGCCAGCAGTTTTCCTGAGTACGAGCAGTACTTC
few,TRBV5-6,TRBJ1-4,NA,CASSLTSDTTNEKLFF,TGTGCCAGCAGCCTTACATCGGACACAACTAATGAAAAACTGTTTTTT
few,TRBV20-1,TRBJ2-7,NA,CSAGYPRDTPYEQYF,TGCAGTGCAGGGTATCCGAGGGACACCCCCTACGAGCAGTACTTC
NA,TRBV10-3,TRBJ1-2,NA,CAISAGANYGYTF,TGTGCCATCAGTGCCGGAGCTAACTATGGCTACACCTTC
many,TRBV20-1,TRBJ1-3,NA,CSASGTSGNTIYF,TGCAGTGCTAGCGGGACCTCTGGAAACACCATATATTTT
many,TRBV25-1,TRBJ2-5,NA,CASSVPGSQETQYF,TGTGCCAGCAGTGTCCCAGGTTCCCAAGAGACCCAGTACTTC
many,TRBV20-1,TRBJ1-4,NA,CSASYMGSNAGHPNEKLFF,TGCAGTGCTAGCTACATGGGGTCCAATGCGGGGCACCCGAATGAAAAACTGTTTTTT
many,TRBV5-1,TRBJ2-5,NA,CASSLGQGETQYF,TGCGCCAGCAGCTTGGGGCAGGGGGAGACCCAGTACTTC
many,TRBV20-1,TRBJ1-5,NA,CSARDRRAQNF,TGCAGTGCTAGAGATAGGAGGGCCCAGAATTTT
many,TRBV7-2,TRBJ1-1,NA,CASNQGVGAFF,TGTGCCAGCAATCAGGGTGTGGGAGCTTTCTTT
many,TRBV12-3/TRBV12-4,TRBJ1-1,TRBD1,CASSSGGQGADEAFF,TGTGCCAGCAGTTCAGGGGGACAGGGGGCTGATGAAGCTTTCTTT
NA,TRBV9,TRBJ2-1,NA,CASSTAGPAEFF,TGTGCCAGCAGCACAGCGGGTCCAGCTGAGTTCTTC
many,TRBV20-1,TRBJ2-1,TRBD1,CSAGTASYNEQFF,TGCAGTGCAGGGACAGCATCCTACAATGAGCAGTTCTTC
few,TRBV2,TRBJ2-7,NA,CASSDARTYEQYF,TGTGCCAGCAGTGATGCCAGAACCTACGAGCAGTACTTC
many,TRBV5-1,TRBJ1-1,NA,CASSYAALGNTEAFF,TGCGCCAGCAGCTACGCGGCGTTGGGGAACACTGAAGCTTTCTTT
many,TRBV5-6,TRBJ2-7,NA,CASSSQGSDSYEQYF,TGTGCCAGCAGCTCGCAGGGGTCGGACTCCTACGAGCAGTACTTC
many,TRBV10-3,TRBJ2-1,TRBD2,CAISETSGGYTNEQFF,TGTGCCATCAGTGAGACCAGCGGGGGATACACCAATGAGCAGTTCTTC
many,TRBV5-6,TRBJ1-4,NA,CASSLVSTNEKLFF,TGTGCCAGCAGCCTGGTGTCAACTAATGAAAAACTGTTTTTT
many,TRBV10-2,TRBJ2-5,TRBD1,CASRRDSSYQETQYF,TGCGCCAGCAGGAGGGACAGTTCCTACCAAGAGACCCAGTACTTC
NA,TRBV20-1,TRBJ2-3,NA,CSALLGADRYTDTQYF,TGCAGTGCTCTCCTGGGGGCGGACAGATACACAGATACGCAGTATTTT
many,TRBV7-8,TRBJ1-2,NA,CASSLTRGGYGYTF,TGTGCCAGCAGCTTAACGAGGGGGGGCTATGGCTACACCTTC
NA,TRBV7-8,TRBJ2-5,TRBD2,CASSLGRLAGWETQYF,TGTGCCAGCAGCTTAGGCCGACTAGCGGGGTGGGAGACCCAGTACTTC
many,TRBV20-1,TRBJ2-2,TRBD2,CSAGNSGGPGELFF,TGCAGTGCCGGCAATAGCGGGGGGCCCGGGGAGCTGTTTTTT
many,TRBV20-1,TRBJ1-5,NA,CSARAAQGNQPQHF,TGCAGTGCTAGAGCCGCTCAGGGTAATCAGCCCCAGCATTTT
many,TRBV12-3/TRBV12-4,TRBJ2-7,TRBD2,CASSLTSGGQFEQYF,TGTGCCAGCAGTTTAACTAGCGGGGGGCAGTTCGAGCAGTACTTC
many,TRBV4-2,TRBJ1-2,TRBD1,CASSHSDRGDYGYTF,TGTGCCAGCAGCCACTCGGACAGGGGGGACTATGGCTACACCTTC
NA,TRBV6-5,TRBJ1-5,NA,CASSYFSGYQPQHF,TGTGCCAGCAGTTACTTTTCGGGGTATCAGCCCCAGCATTTT
many,TRBV9,TRBJ1-6,TRBD1,CASSTSGTGRSPLHF,TGTGCCAGCAGTACCTCCGGGACAGGGCGCTCACCCCTCCACTTT
medium-sized,TRBV29-1,TRBJ1-1,NA,CSVDANGGTSTEAFF,TGCAGCGTTGATGCCAACGGGGGGACGAGCACTGAAGCTTTCTTT
many,TRBV27,TRBJ2-7,NA,CASSQYRADEQYF,TGTGCCAGCAGCCAGTACAGGGCTGACGAGCAGTACTTC
NA,TRBV5-1,TRBJ2-1,TRBD1,CASSIRDRADNEQFF,TGCGCCAGCAGCATCCGGGACAGGGCCGACAATGAGCAGTTCTTC
NA,TRBV20-1,TRBJ2-5,NA,CSAREAEAYQETQYF,TGCAGTGCTAGAGAGGCGGAAGCGTACCAAGAGACCCAGTACTTC
many,TRBV4-1,TRBJ2-5,NA,CASSQDRDFQETQYF,TGCGCCAGCAGCCAGGATCGGGATTTCCAAGAGACCCAGTACTTC
NA,TRBV5-1,TRBJ2-1,NA,CASSLGPPSGGHEQFF,TGCGCCAGTAGCTTGGGGCCGCCGAGTGGAGGGCATGAGCAGTTCTTC
many,TRBV12-3/TRBV12-4,TRBJ2-1,TRBD1,CASRLRQGPLNEQFF,TGTGCCAGCAGACTTCGACAGGGGCCCCTCAATGAGCAGTTCTTC
many,TRBV15,TRBJ1-5,TRBD1,CATSGDRGNQPQHF,TGTGCCACCAGCGGGGACAGGGGCAATCAGCCCCAGCATTTT
many,TRBV5-1,TRBJ2-5,NA,CASSLKDGETQYF,TGCGCCAGCAGCTTGAAAGACGGGGAGACCCAGTACTTC
few,TRBV6-1,TRBJ1-2,NA,CASSVAPNYGYTF,TGTGCCAGCAGTGTAGCGCCTAACTATGGCTACACCTTC
many,TRBV7-9,TRBJ1-4,TRBD1,CASSSSGTGGNEKLFF,TGTGCCAGCAGCTCCTCGGGGACAGGGGGCAATGAAAAACTGTTTTTT
NA,TRBV5-1,TRBJ1-2,NA,CASSFGQTGGYGYTF,TGCGCCAGCAGCTTCGGACAGACGGGAGGCTATGGCTACACCTTC
NA,TRBV20-1,TRBJ2-7,TRBD2,CSARVGSGGLSTYEQYF,TGCAGTGCTAGAGTTGGTAGCGGGGGGCTTTCAACCTACGAGCAGTACTTC
NA,TRBV19,TRBJ1-1,NA,CASSWTFETEAFF,TGTGCCAGTAGTTGGACTTTCGAGACTGAAGCTTTCTTT